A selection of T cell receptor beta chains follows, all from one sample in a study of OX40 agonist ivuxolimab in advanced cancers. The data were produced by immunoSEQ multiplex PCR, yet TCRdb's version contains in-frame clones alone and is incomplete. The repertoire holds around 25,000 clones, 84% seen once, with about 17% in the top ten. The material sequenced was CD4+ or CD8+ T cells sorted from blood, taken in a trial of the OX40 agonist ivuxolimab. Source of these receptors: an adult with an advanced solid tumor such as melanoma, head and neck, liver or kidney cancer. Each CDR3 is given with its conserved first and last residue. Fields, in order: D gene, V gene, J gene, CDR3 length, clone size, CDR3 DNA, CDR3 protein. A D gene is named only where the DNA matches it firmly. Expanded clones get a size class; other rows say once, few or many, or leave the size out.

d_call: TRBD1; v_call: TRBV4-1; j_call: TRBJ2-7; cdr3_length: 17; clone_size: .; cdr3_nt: TGCGCCAGCAGCCACCGGGACAGGGGTTCCGGGGGCTACGAGCAGTACTTC; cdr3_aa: CASSHRDRGSGGYEQYF
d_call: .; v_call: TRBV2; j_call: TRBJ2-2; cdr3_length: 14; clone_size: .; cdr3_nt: TGTGCCAGCAGGGGGCGAGCGAACACCGGGGAGCTGTTTTTT; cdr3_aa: CASRGRANTGELFF
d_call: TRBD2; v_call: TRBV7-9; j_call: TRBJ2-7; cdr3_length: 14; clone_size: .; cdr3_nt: TGTGCCAGCGGGACTAGCGGGAATAACTACGAGCAGTACTTC; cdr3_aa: CASGTSGNNYEQYF
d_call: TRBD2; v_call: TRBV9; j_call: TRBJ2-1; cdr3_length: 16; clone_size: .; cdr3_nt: TGTGCCAGCAGCCCTTCTGGGCGGGGGGGTTACAATGAGCAGTTCTTC; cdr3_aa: CASSPSGRGGYNEQFF
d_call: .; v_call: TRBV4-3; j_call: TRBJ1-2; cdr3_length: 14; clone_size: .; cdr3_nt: TGCGCCAGCAGCCAAGATGAGCGGGGCTATGGCTACACCTTC; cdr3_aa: CASSQDERGYGYTF
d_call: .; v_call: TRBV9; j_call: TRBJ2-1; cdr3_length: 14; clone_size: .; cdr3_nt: TGTGCCAGCAGCGTAGGGACAACCGACAATGAGCAGTTCTTC; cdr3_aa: CASSVGTTDNEQFF
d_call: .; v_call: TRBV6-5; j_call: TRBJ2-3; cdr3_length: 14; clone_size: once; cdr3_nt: TGTGCCAGCAGTTACAGAGGGCACACAGATACGCAGTATTTT; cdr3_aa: CASSYRGHTDTQYF
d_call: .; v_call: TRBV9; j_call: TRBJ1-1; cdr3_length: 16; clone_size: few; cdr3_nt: TGTGCCAGCAGCTTAGGACCAGGGGTAATGAACACTGAAGCTTTCTTT; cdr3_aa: CASSLGPGVMNTEAFF
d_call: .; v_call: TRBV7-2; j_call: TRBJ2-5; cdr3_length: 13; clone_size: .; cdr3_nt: TGTGCCAGCAGCTTAGGGTTTCCGGAGACCCAGTACTTC; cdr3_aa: CASSLGFPETQYF
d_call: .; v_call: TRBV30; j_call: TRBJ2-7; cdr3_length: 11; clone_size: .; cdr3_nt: TGTGCCTGGGACCAGTCCTACGAGCAGTACTTC; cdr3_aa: CAWDQSYEQYF
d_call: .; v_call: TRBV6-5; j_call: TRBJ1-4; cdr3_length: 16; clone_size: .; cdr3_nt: TGTGCCAGCAGTTACCAACAAACAGGGACGGGTGAAAAACTGTTTTTT; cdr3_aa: CASSYQQTGTGEKLFF
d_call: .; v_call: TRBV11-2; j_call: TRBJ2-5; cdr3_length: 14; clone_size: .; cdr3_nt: TGTGCCAGCAGCTTAGTGTTAGGGCAAGAGACCCAGTACTTC; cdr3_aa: CASSLVLGQETQYF
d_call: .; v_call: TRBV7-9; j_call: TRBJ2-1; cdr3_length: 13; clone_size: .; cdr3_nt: TGTGCCAGCAGCCTATCTCGGGGCAGTGAGCAGTTCTTC; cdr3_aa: CASSLSRGSEQFF
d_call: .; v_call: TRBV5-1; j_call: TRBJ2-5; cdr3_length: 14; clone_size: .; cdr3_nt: TGCGCCAGCAGCTTAGGCGCGTCCCAAGAGACCCAGTACTTC; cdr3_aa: CASSLGASQETQYF
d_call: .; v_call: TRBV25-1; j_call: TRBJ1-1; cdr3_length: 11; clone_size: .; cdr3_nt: TGTGCCAGCAAGGGGGGGACTGAAGCTTTCTTT; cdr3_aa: CASKGGTEAFF
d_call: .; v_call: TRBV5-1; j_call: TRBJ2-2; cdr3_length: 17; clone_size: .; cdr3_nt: TGCGCCAGCAGCTTGGGACCCAACGAACACGACACCGGGGAGCTGTTTTTT; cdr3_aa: CASSLGPNEHDTGELFF
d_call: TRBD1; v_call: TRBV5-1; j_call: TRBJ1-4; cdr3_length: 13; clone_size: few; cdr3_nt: TGCGCCAGCAGCTTAGGGGACAGTGAAAAACTGTTTTTT; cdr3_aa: CASSLGDSEKLFF
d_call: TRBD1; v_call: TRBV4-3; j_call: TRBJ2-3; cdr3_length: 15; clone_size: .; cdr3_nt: TGCGCCAGCAGCCAAGCAGGGGGCAGGACAGATACGCAGTATTTT; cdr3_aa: CASSQAGGRTDTQYF
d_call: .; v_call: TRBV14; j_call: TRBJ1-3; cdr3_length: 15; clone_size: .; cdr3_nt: TGTGCCAGCAGCCAAGATTCGACTGGTGGAAACACCATATATTTT; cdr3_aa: CASSQDSTGGNTIYF
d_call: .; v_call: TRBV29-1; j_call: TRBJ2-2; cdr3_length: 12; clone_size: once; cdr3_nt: TGCAGCGTACACGGGGGGCTCGGGGAGCTGTTTTTT; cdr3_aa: CSVHGGLGELFF
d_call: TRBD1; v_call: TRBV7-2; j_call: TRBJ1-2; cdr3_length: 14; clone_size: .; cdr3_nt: TGTGCCAGCAGCCTAATGACAGGGAACTATGGCTACACCTTC; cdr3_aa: CASSLMTGNYGYTF
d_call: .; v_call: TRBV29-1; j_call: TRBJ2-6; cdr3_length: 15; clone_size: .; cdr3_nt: TGCAGCGTTGAAGATACGGGCCCTGGGGCCAACGTCCTGACTTTC; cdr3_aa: CSVEDTGPGANVLTF
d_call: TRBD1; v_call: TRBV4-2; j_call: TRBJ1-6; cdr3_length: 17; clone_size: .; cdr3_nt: TGTGCCAGCAGCCAAGAAAGTGGACAGGGGTCGGGTTCACCCCTCCACTTT; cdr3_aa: CASSQESGQGSGSPLHF